This TCR beta chain comes out of a study of blood T cell repertoires in COVID-19 (dated by TCRdb to the early 2020s). For the wider study: Samples from collaborators originated in the United States, Italy and Spain and spanned both the acute and convalescent phases of COVID-19. The material from the prospective study consisted of cDNA or gDNA derived from T cells, B-cell-depleted T cells, or PBMCs. Nearly every sample came with metadata listing a de-identified subject ID, COVID-19 status, age in years and sex. A freely available public database, intended as a resource for researchers studying the immune response to SARS-CoV-2, is where the repertoires were released. The dataset comprised deeply sampled blood TCRbeta repertoires from subjects exposed to, actively infected with, or recovered from COVID-19. The samples were drawn from the first 160 participants of the ongoing ImmuneRACE study and from some 1,300 subjects provided by 6 global collaborators. Where available, HLA class I and class II types were taken from metadata supplied by the sample provider and were not determined by assay-based typing.

What the authors observed across the whole study: How much clinical and demographic metadata was included differed by source and by participant, and the metadata was provided uncurated.

TCRbeta CDR3 regions were amplified from genomic DNA by means of the immunoSEQ Assay, a bias-controlled multiplex PCR. For the original study's pipeline: The number of nucleated cells in each sample was estimated from the amplification of reference gene primers within the assay. To quantify the absolute abundance of each unique TCRbeta CDR3 rearrangement, sequence reads were collapsed and filtered. For each sample, productive Simpson clonality was calculated by taking the square root of Simpson's diversity index across productive rearrangements. Imported from immuneACCESS, the table was reduced by TCRdb to in-frame sequences with V and J called. These copies leave out some clones; in studies compared against another copy, an unresolved V gene accounts for under half, and the cause of the remainder is not known. D and trimming were read from the DNA, whereas the V and J calls and clone size are those reported in that table. The sample table contains roughly 91,000 clones; only one count was recorded for about four fifths of them. The ten biggest clones cover 2% of the sample.

In regard to this clone: Its antigen is currently not known. Base qualities were left out, and no much larger clone turns up one base away.

V sheds 0 bases and J sheds 6 bases, leaving 18 bases between their ends. Including the terminal cysteine and phenylalanine, the CDR3 comprises 16 residues. CDR3 DNA is the only sequence kept; it has 48 bases, read in frame from the first base. The germline V gene yields SGHRS for CDR1 and YFSETQ for CDR2. Whole blood was collected in K2EDTA tubes by collaborating institutions according to the institutions' own protocols. For TCRbeta analysis, collaborators shipped samples as frozen whole blood, isolated PBMCs, or DNA extracted from either of those sample types. The chain is made from TRBV5-1 and TRBJ2-5; the D segment could be TRBD1, given 6 matching bases. This clonotype was sampled from a man in his 70s with active or convalescent COVID-19. The sample taken for sequencing was peripheral blood. The sequenced DNA: TGCGCCAGCAGCTTGGGGGACCAGGGGATTGTTAAGACCCAGTACTTC. Its translation reads: CASSLGDQGIVKTQYF.